This T cell receptor (beta chain) was sequenced during a study of blood T cell repertoires in COVID-19. As for the study in general: Sites across the United States, Italy and Spain contributed samples from acute and convalescent COVID-19. PBMCs, B-cell-depleted T cells, or T cells were the source of the cDNA or gDNA that made up the material.

Germline CDR1 and CDR2: SGHTA and FQGNSA. Trimming took 5 bases from V and 7 from J, leaving 15 bases between them. The CDR3 is 15 residues long. Authors' data handling: Amplification from reference gene primers served as the basis for estimated nucleated cell counts. TCRdb's copy holds only in-frame clones and misses some; the assay was immunoSEQ multiplex PCR. The V and J calls and clone size are taken from that table; D and trimming were inferred from the DNA. The table includes 110,000 or so clones, roughly 84% detected once. The V call is TRBV7-2, the J call TRBJ1-6; the D gene is possibly TRBD1 (5 bases). The TCR originated in a woman aged 40 to 49 with acute or convalescent COVID-19. Sequenced material: peripheral blood. The CDR3 loop reads CASSAPGGGNSPLHF. Written as DNA, the CDR3 is TGTGCCAGCAGCGCCCCGGGGGGGGGAAATTCACCCCTCCACTTT.